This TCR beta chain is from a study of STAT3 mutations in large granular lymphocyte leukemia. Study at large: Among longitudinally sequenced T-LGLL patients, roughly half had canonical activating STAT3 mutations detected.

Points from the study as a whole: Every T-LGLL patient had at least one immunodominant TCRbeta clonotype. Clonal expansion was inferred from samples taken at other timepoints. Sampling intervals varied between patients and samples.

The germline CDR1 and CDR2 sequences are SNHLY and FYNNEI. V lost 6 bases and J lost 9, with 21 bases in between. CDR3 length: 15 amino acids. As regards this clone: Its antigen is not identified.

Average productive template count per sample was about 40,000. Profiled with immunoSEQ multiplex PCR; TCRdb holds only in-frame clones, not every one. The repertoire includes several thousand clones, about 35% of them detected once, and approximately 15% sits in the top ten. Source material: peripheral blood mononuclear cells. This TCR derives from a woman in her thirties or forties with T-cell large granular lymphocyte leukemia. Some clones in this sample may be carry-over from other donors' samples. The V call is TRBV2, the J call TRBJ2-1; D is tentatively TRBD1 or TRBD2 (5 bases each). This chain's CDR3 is CASRVGTTTPAEQFF. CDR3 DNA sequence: TGTGCCAGCAGGGTTGGGACCACCACGCCGGCTGAGCAGTTCTTC.